The 19 T cell receptor beta chains below come from one sample, sequenced in a study of tumor T cells in aggressive B-cell lymphoma. TCRdb's copy holds only in-frame clones and misses some; the assay was immunoSEQ multiplex PCR. The sample contains roughly 5,300 clones, about 88% of which appear only once. The sequencing input was tumor tissue. Every receptor here comes from an adult with diffuse large B cell lymphoma.

The table lists this clone with a few counts. The J gene is TRBJ2-7, the V gene TRBV7-2; tentatively, D is TRBD2 (6 bases). The CDR3 runs to 12 residues. Germline values: CDR1 SGHTA, CDR2 FQGNSA. V lost 0 bases and J lost 6, with 6 bases in between. The CDR3 coding sequence is TGTGCCAGCAGCTTAGCGCGGGGCGAGCAGTACTTC. Its translation is CASSLARGEQYF.

This chain connects TRBV6-5 to TRBJ2-3; TRBD2 is a possible D gene (5 bases). Trimming pared 3 bases from V and 6 bases from J, leaving 19 bases between. The CDR3 has 16 residues. CDR1 MNHEY and CDR2 SVGAGI come from the germline V gene. The CDR3 sequence: CASSYTGKLTWDTQYF. CDR3 coding DNA: TGTGCCAGCAGTTATACCGGGAAACTTACCTGGGATACGCAGTATTTT.

The chain carries TRBV19 and TRBJ1-1; TRBD1 aligns across 8 bases. The germline gives CDR1 LNHDA, CDR2 SQIVND (reference sequence). The CDR3 sequence is 15 residues long. V shed 3 bases, J shed 0 bases, and the junction held 3 bases outside the gene matches. CDR3 DNA: TGTGCCAGTAGTATCCGGGACAGGCTGAACACTGAAGCTTTCTTT. Protein product: CASSIRDRLNTEAFF.

V is TRBV9 and J is TRBJ2-1; TRBD1 matches 8 bases. V lost 5 bases to trimming and J lost 9 bases; unmatched junction nucleotides: 4. The CDR3 spans 12 residues. Germline loops: CDR1 SGDLS, CDR2 YYNGEE. In DNA form, the CDR3 reads TGTGCCAGCAGTTGGACAGGGACTGAGCAGTTCTTC. Its translation is CASSWTGTEQFF.

The chain couples TRBV7-9 to TRBJ2-7; the D gene is possibly TRBD2 (6 bases). This CDR3 is built from 16 residues. Germline V gene data show CDR1 as SEHNR and CDR2 as FQNEAQ (reference sequence). Trimming removed 5 bases from V and 4 bases from J, with 21 bases in between. The DNA for the CDR3 is TGTGCCAGCAGCCCTTACACTAGCCGACTACCTTACGAGCAGTACTTC. It specifies CASSPYTSRLPYEQYF.

The V call is TRBV7-9, the J call TRBJ2-5; 11 nucleotides align to TRBD2. CDR1 SEHNR and CDR2 FQNEAQ come from the germline V gene (reference sequence). V dropped 5 bases and J dropped 0; count of bases not matched to a gene: 8. The CDR3 loop spans 17 amino acids. CDR3 sequence (DNA): TGTGCCAGCAGCCGGGGACTAGCGGTACGGTACCAAGAGACCCAGTACTTC. Protein product: CASSRGLAVRYQETQYF.

The chain combines TRBV28 with TRBJ1-3, with D possibly matching TRBD1 (5 bases). The CDR3 length is 14 residues. Germline CDR1 and CDR2: MDHEN and SYDVKM. V was cut by 7 bases and J by 0 bases, with 10 bases left in between. This chain's CDR3 is CASKQGFSGNTIYF. CDR3 DNA sequence: TGTGCCAGCAAGCAGGGCTTCTCTGGAAACACCATATATTTT.

V gene TRBV27 combines with J gene TRBJ2-7; TRBD2 matches at 9 bases. Trimming took 4 bases from V and 2 from J; bases not matched to a gene: 6. CDR1 is MNHEY and CDR2 is SMNVEV in the germline V gene (reference sequence). The CDR3 is 15 amino acids. CDR3 DNA sequence: TGTGCCAGCAGTTCTCCAGCGGGGGGAACCTACGAGCAGTACTTC. Its translation is CASSSPAGGTYEQYF.

This clone was recorded a few times. One end of the junction fails to match germline, which may point to a read error. The chain combines TRBV7-7 with TRBJ2-5, with 11 positions matching TRBD2. The CDR3 covers 15 residues. CDR1 and CDR2 (germline): SSHAT, FNYEAQ (reference sequence). The CDR3, as DNA: TGTGCTAGCAGCCGACTAGCGGGGAGGGGAGAGACCCAGTACTTC. This gives the protein CASSRLAGRGETQYF.

The gene calls are TRBV7-9 and TRBJ1-5; TRBD1 agrees at 8 bases. This CDR3 has 15 residues. From germline, CDR1 is SEHNR and CDR2 FQNEAQ (reference sequence). J was trimmed by 1 base and V by 5 bases; bases with no gene match: 4. The CDR3 nucleotides are TGTGCCAGCAGCCCAGGACAGGGAAGCAATCAGCCCCAGCATTTT. This codes for CASSPGQGSNQPQHF.

This clone has more than one count but fewer than ten. This chain connects TRBV14 to TRBJ2-2; 12 nucleotides agree with TRBD1. Germline assignment: CDR1 SGHDN and CDR2 FVKESK. This CDR3 contains 18 residues. V lost 4 bases and J lost 6; bases outside the gene matches: 12. CDR3 loop: CASSRDRGRWIVPGELFF. As DNA, the CDR3 is TGTGCCAGCAGCCGGGACAGGGGGCGATGGATAGTTCCCGGGGAGCTGTTTTTT.

In its sample, this clone was seen a few times. This rearrangement joins TRBV5-4 to TRBJ2-7, with D perhaps TRBD1 (6 bases). Trimming took 4 bases from V and 3 from J, leaving 14 bases between them. Germline lookup yields CDR1 SGHNT and CDR2 YYREEE (reference sequence). This CDR3 region has 14 residues. The CDR3 sequence: CASSQRGTIYEQYF. CDR3 sequence (DNA): TGTGCCAGCAGCCAAAGAGGGACAATCTACGAGCAGTACTTC.

The genes are TRBV11-1 and TRBJ2-1; tentative D call: TRBD1 (6 bases). CDR1 is SGHAT, CDR2 FQDESV, per germline (reference sequence). The CDR3 contains 13 residues. The V end lost 4 bases, the J end lost 4 bases, and 8 bases lay between the germline ends. The CDR3 DNA reads TGTGCCAGCAGCTGGGGACAATACAATGAGCAGTTCTTC. Translating it yields CASSWGQYNEQFF.

This chain joins TRBV7-2 and TRBJ1-3; D uncertain. Trimming removed 5 bases from V and 5 bases from J, with 13 bases in between. Looked up from germline, CDR1 is SGHTA and CDR2 is FQGNSA. The CDR3 spans 14 residues. CDR3 residues: CASSPRSSRNTIYF. CDR3 bases: TGTGCCAGCAGCCCGCGGTCGTCTCGAAACACCATATATTTT.

The chain is built from TRBV6-4 and TRBJ2-1; 16 bases fit TRBD2. Germline V CDR1 and CDR2: MRHNA, SNTAGT. After removal of 3 bases from V and 7 bases from J, the junction contained 3 bases not matched to a gene. CDR3 length: 16 residues. For the CDR3, the DNA is TGTGCCAGCAGTGAGGGACTAGCGGGAGGGATGAATGAGCAGTTCTTC. Its protein product is CASSEGLAGGMNEQFF.

The rearrangement uses TRBV19 and TRBJ1-5; 9 bases line up with TRBD1. The V gene end was trimmed by 11 bases and the J gene end by 2 bases; junction bases not matched to a gene: 7. The CDR3 has 14 residues. The V gene's germline CDR1 is LNHDA and CDR2 SQIVND (reference sequence). CDR3 amino acids: CAHPGDRGNQPQHF. CDR3 nucleotide sequence: TGTGCCCACCCTGGGGACAGGGGCAATCAGCCCCAGCATTTT.

This clone has a handful of counts. J is TRBJ2-5 and V is TRBV5-6, with D possibly being TRBD2 (7 bases). There are 15 residues in the CDR3. CDR1 and CDR2 from the germline V gene are SGHDT and YYEEEE. With 4 bases removed from V and 1 base from J, the gap between germline ends came to 14 bases. CDR3 protein: CASSGGGGLQETQYF. As DNA, the CDR3 is TGTGCCAGCAGCGGGGGCGGGGGACTCCAAGAGACCCAGTACTTC.

This clone was detected only once. The chain combines TRBV27 with TRBJ2-7; D perhaps matches TRBD2 (5 bases). Germline lookup yields CDR1 MNHEY and CDR2 SMNVEV (reference sequence). Deletions cut 1 base from V and 3 bases from J, with 7 bases between. This CDR3 comprises 13 residues. For the CDR3, the DNA is TGTGCCAGCAGTTTATTGGCGGGCTACGAGCAGTACTTC. It yields the protein CASSLLAGYEQYF.

The gene calls are TRBV19 and TRBJ2-7; 10 nucleotides line up with TRBD1. Germline V gene data show CDR1 as LNHDA and CDR2 as SQIVND (reference sequence). The CDR3 loop spans 15 amino acids. V shed 4 bases, J shed 3 bases, and the junction held 6 bases outside the gene matches. The CDR3 is CASSTRTGGGYEQYF. CDR3 in DNA: TGTGCCAGTAGTACTCGGACAGGGGGAGGCTACGAGCAGTACTTC.